What follows are 11 T cell receptor beta chains derived from one specimen sequenced in a study of shared clonotypes between healthy human individuals. Using immunoSEQ multiplex PCR, the repertoire was profiled, and TCRdb retains in-frame clones only, with some absent. The data contain about 980,000 clones, 76% of them singletons. The sequenced sample consisted of memory CD4+ T cells sorted from blood. As for subset: CD45RA-negative fraction. These receptors all stem from a man aged 18 to 29 in good health.

The CDR3 protein is CASYSAFTYEQYF. The CDR3 coding sequence is TGTGCCAGCTATTCTGCATTTACCTACGAGCAGTACTTC. The V gene is TRBV28, the J gene TRBJ2-7, with unresolved D. In germline, CDR1 is MDHEN, CDR2 SYDVKM. V lost 8 bases and J 2 bases, leaving 13 bases between the germline ends. CDR3 length equals 13 residues.

This chain connects TRBV28 to TRBJ1-6; tentatively, D is TRBD1 (5 bases). Trimming stripped 2 bases from V and 10 bases from J, with 9 bases between. Per the germline V gene, CDR1 is MDHEN and CDR2 is SYDVKM. The CDR3 consists of 13 residues. CDR3 loop: CASSLRGGSPLHF. The CDR3 DNA reads as TGTGCCAGCAGTTTAAGGGGTGGCTCACCCCTCCACTTT.

V is TRBV11-3 and J is TRBJ1-1; D uncertain. The V gene's germline CDR1 is SGHNT and CDR2 YENEEA. V was pared by 4 bases and J by 4 bases, with 10 bases between. The length of the CDR3 is 13 residues. The CDR3 loop is CASSSDEGTEAFF. The CDR3 DNA sequence: TGTGCCAGCAGCTCAGACGAGGGCACTGAAGCTTTCTTT.

This rearrangement joins TRBV6-7 to TRBJ2-3, with D possibly TRBD1 on 5 matching bases. TRBV6-7 is sorted into the ORF group, with uncertain function. The CDR3 loop spans 13 amino acids. The CDR3 sequence: CATQRGEADTQYF. The CDR3 region has the DNA TGTGCAACCCAAAGGGGCGAGGCAGATACGCAGTATTTT.

V and J are TRBV2 and TRBJ2-1, with TRBD2 identical over 14 bases. Germline assignment: CDR1 SNHLY and CDR2 FYNNEI. This CDR3 comprises 14 residues. With V trimmed by 7 bases and J by 10 bases, 6 bases remained unmatched. CDR3 DNA: TGTGCCAGCAACTCTAGGACTAGCGGGGGGGAGCAGTTCTTC. Amino acid sequence: CASNSRTSGGEQFF.

This clone was seen more than once but under ten times. The chain couples TRBV6-5 to TRBJ2-7; D not resolved. Germline assignment: CDR1 MNHEY and CDR2 SVGAGI. This CDR3 is built from 14 residues. Trimming left V 10 bases short and J 2 bases short, with 18 bases between. The CDR3 spells CATVRSTPPYEQYF. DNA for the CDR3: TGTGCCACCGTGAGATCTACTCCCCCCTACGAGCAGTACTTC.

There are a few counts of this clone. The genes are TRBV7-2 and TRBJ2-4; TRBD2 matches at 8 bases. V was clipped by 7 bases and J by 5 bases; unmatched bases: 7. CDR1 and CDR2 (germline): SGHTA, FQGNSA. This CDR3 is 14 amino acids long. CDR3 sequence reads: CASTFSGSQNIQYF. In nucleotides, the CDR3 is TGTGCCAGCACCTTCAGCGGGAGTCAAAACATTCAGTACTTC.

The V gene is TRBV28, the J gene TRBJ1-4; no definite D call. The CDR3 covers 14 residues. Germline loops: CDR1 MDHEN, CDR2 SYDVKM. Deletions cut 1 base from V and 4 bases from J, with 7 bases between. DNA for the CDR3: TGTGCCAGCAGTTTATCACTATTTAATGAAAAACTGTTTTTT. This gives the protein CASSLSLFNEKLFF. The variable domain in full, with the rest retrieved from reference TRBV28 and TRBJ1-4, is DVKVTQSSRYLVKRTGEKVFLECVQDMDHENMFWYRQDPGLGLRLIYFSYDVKMKEKGDIPEGYSVSREKKERFSLILESASTNQTSMYLCASSLSLFNEKLFFGSGTQLSVL.

CDR3 sequence (DNA): TGTGCCAGCTCACCTATTACAGGGGGGAACACTGAAGCTTTCTTT. Its protein is CASSPITGGNTEAFF. The genes are TRBV18 and TRBJ1-1, with 8 bases matching TRBD1. Germline CDR1 is KGHSH and CDR2 is LQKENI. This CDR3 comprises 15 residues. J gave up 1 base and V 3 bases, and 4 bases lay outside the gene matches.

The gene calls are TRBV30 and TRBJ2-5, with D perhaps matching TRBD1 (5 bases). This CDR3 is built from 12 residues. Germline V gives CDR1 GTSNPN, CDR2 SVGIG (reference sequence). V was trimmed by 3 bases and J by 7 bases, leaving 12 bases between them. CDR3 region: CAWRGAQGTQYF. The CDR3 nucleotides are TGTGCCTGGAGAGGGGCGCAGGGGACCCAGTACTTC.

The rearrangement uses TRBV15 and TRBJ2-7, with TRBD2 identical over 7 bases. Germline V CDR1 and CDR2: LNHNV, YYDKDF (reference sequence). Trimming removed 3 bases from V and 7 bases from J; junction bases left unmatched: 6. CDR3 size: 13 residues. DNA for the CDR3: TGTGCCACCAGCAGGGGGAGGGGTTGGGAGCAGTACTTC. Translating gives CATSRGRGWEQYF.